The 4 T cell receptor beta chains below were found in one sample sequenced in a study of cytotoxic CD8 clonotypes in ibrutinib-treated CLL. Sequencing was performed with immunoSEQ multiplex PCR; in TCRdb, only in-frame clones are kept and a portion is missing. The sample carries about 60,000 clones, 56% recorded once. This sample comprised PBMCs, obtained after 24 months of ibrutinib treatment. The receptors here all came from a human donor with chronic lymphocytic leukemia.

V and J are TRBV28 and TRBJ1-1; no definite D call. This CDR3 has 12 residues. Per germline, CDR1 MDHEN and CDR2 SYDVKM. Trimming pared 2 bases from V and 8 bases from J, leaving 9 bases between. The CDR3 sequence is CASSLGPPEAFF. In DNA form, the CDR3 reads TGTGCCAGCAGTTTAGGGCCCCCAGAAGCTTTCTTT.

The chain links TRBV5-6 to TRBJ2-5; D remains unclear. This CDR3 is built from 16 residues. V dropped 2 bases and J dropped 2 bases, with 16 bases sitting between them. Germline V gene sequence: CDR1 SGHDT, CDR2 YYEEEE. CDR3 loop: CASSFKTWASQETQYF. CDR3 sequence (DNA): TGTGCCAGCAGCTTCAAAACCTGGGCCTCACAAGAGACCCAGTACTTC.

The chain combines TRBV6-6 with TRBJ2-2; no firm D call. Per the germline V gene, CDR1 is MNHNY and CDR2 is SVGAGI (reference sequence). Trimming stripped 8 bases from V and 7 bases from J, with 17 bases between. The CDR3 sequence is 14 residues long. The CDR3, as DNA: TGTGCCAGCCGGAGTTTGGGCCTGGGCGGGGAGCTGTTTTTT. The encoded protein is CASRSLGLGGELFF.

This clone has just a few counts. The rearrangement links TRBV5-6 to TRBJ1-5; D is unresolved. The V end was cut by 2 bases, the J end by 4 bases, with 4 bases between. CDR1 is SGHDT and CDR2 is YYEEEE in the germline V gene. This CDR3 is 12 amino acids long. The CDR3 loop is CASSFGNQPQHF. DNA for the CDR3: TGTGCCAGCAGCTTCGGTAATCAGCCCCAGCATTTT.